The 5 T cell receptor beta chains below all came from one sample that was sequenced in a study of control samples from healthy donors and cancer patients. Clones were sequenced by immunoSEQ multiplex PCR, and TCRdb holds only the in-frame ones, with some missing. The sample shows 120,000 or so clones, about 89% of them seen only once. The sequencing sample was made of blood. These TCRs come from a man aged 45-65 years in good health.

The rearrangement uses TRBV20-1 and TRBJ1-3; tentative D call: TRBD1 (6 bases). Germline V gene sequence: CDR1 DFQATT, CDR2 SNEGSKA (reference sequence). The CDR3 spans 15 residues. Trimming stripped 3 bases from V and 4 bases from J, with 16 bases between. The chain's CDR3 is CSASEGGLSGNTIYF. The CDR3 coding sequence is TGCAGTGCTAGTGAGGGGGGTTTATCCGGAAACACCATATATTTT.

The chain links TRBV19 to TRBJ1-1; no reliable D call. V was shortened by 6 bases and J by 4 bases, with 18 bases between the two germline ends. CDR1 is LNHDA, CDR2 SQIVND, per germline (reference sequence). The CDR3 spans 15 residues. In DNA, the CDR3 is TGTGCCAGTAGCCTATCAAGGAGGGTGGGCACTGAAGCTTTCTTT. Protein sequence: CASSLSRRVGTEAFF.

The chain combines TRBV2 with TRBJ1-1, with D unresolved. V was trimmed by 8 bases and J by 4 bases, leaving 17 bases between them. Germline lookup yields CDR1 SNHLY and CDR2 FYNNEI. The CDR3 is 14 residues long. CDR3 amino acids: CASSDPRGGTEAFF. CDR3 nucleotide sequence: TGTGCCAGCTCCGACCCTCGGGGAGGCACTGAAGCTTTCTTT.

This clone was recorded once. This chain joins TRBV7-8 and TRBJ2-3; TRBD1 is a possible D gene (6 bases). The CDR3 is made up of 16 amino acids. V was shortened by 0 bases and J by 1 base, with 11 bases between the two germline ends. CDR1 is SGHVS, CDR2 FQNEAQ, per germline. The CDR3: CASSLATGSGTDTQYF. As DNA, the CDR3 is TGTGCCAGCAGCTTAGCCACAGGGTCCGGCACAGATACGCAGTATTTT.

This chain uses TRBV12-3 or TRBV12-4 with TRBJ2-7, with D unclear. The CDR3 has 12 residues. Trimming pared 1 base from V and 5 bases from J, leaving 6 bases between. Here the CDR3 DNA reads TGTGCCAGCAGTTTAGGGCGAAACGAGCAGTACTTC. Its protein is CASSLGRNEQYF.